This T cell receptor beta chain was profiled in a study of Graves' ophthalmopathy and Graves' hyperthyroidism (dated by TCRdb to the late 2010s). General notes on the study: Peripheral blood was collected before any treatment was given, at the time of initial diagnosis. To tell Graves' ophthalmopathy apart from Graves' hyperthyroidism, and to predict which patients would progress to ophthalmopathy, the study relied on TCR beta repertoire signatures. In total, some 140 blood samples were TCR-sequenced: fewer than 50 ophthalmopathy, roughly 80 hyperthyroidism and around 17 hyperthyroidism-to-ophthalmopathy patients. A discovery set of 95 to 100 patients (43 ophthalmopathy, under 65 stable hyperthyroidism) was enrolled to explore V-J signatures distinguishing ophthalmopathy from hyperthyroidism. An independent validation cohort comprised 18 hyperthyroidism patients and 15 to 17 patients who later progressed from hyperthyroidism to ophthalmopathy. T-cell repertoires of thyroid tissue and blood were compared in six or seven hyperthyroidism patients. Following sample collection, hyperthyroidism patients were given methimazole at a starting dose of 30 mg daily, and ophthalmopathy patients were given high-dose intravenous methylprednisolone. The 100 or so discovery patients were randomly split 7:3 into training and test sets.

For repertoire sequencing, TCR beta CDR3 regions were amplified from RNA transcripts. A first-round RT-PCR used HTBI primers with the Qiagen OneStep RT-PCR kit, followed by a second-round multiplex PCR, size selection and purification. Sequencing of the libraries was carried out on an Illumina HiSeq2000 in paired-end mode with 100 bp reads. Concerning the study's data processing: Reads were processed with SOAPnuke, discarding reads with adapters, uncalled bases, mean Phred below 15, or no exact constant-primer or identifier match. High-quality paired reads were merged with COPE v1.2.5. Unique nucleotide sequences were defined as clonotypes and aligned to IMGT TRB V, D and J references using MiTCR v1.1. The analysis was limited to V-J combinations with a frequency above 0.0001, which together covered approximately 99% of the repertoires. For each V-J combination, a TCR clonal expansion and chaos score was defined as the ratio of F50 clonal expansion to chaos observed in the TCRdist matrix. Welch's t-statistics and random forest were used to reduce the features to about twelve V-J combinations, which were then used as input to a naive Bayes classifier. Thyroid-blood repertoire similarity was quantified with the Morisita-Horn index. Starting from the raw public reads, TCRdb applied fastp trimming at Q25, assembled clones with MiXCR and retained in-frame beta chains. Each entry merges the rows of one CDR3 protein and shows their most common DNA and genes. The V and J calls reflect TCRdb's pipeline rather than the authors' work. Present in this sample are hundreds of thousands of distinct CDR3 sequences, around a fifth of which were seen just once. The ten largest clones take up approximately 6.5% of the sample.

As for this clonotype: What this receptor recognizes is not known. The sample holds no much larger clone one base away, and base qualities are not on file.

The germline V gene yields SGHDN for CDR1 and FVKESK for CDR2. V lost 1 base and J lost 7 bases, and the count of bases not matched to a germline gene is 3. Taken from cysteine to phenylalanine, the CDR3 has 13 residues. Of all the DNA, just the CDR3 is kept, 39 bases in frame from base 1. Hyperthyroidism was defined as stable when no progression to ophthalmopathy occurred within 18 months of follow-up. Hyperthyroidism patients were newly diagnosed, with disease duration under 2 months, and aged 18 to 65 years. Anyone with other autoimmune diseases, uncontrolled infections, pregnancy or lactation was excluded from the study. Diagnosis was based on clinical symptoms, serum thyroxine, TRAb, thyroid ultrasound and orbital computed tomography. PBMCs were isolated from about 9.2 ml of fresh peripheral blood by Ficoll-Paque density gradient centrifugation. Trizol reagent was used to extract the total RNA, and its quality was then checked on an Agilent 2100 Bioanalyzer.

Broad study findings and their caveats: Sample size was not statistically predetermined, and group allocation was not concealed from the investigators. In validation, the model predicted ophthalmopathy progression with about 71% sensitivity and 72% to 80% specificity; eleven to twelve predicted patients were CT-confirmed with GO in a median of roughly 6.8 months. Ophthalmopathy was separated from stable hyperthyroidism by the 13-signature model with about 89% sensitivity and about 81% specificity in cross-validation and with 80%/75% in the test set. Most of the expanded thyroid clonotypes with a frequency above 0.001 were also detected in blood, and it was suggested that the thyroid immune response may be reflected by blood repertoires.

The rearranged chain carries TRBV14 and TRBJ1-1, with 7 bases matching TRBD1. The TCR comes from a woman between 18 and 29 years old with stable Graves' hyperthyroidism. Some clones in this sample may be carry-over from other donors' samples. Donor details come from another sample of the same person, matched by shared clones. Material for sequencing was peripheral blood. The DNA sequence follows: TGTGCCAGCAGCCAAGCCAGGGGGTTTGAAGCTTTCTTT. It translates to CASSQARGFEAFF. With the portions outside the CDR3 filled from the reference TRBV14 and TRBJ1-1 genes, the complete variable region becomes EAGVTQFPSHSVIEKGQTVTLRCDPISGHDNLYWYRRVMGKEIKFLLHFVKESKQDESGMPNNRFLAERTGGTYSTLKVQPAELEDSGVYFCASSQARGFEAFFGQGTRLTVV.